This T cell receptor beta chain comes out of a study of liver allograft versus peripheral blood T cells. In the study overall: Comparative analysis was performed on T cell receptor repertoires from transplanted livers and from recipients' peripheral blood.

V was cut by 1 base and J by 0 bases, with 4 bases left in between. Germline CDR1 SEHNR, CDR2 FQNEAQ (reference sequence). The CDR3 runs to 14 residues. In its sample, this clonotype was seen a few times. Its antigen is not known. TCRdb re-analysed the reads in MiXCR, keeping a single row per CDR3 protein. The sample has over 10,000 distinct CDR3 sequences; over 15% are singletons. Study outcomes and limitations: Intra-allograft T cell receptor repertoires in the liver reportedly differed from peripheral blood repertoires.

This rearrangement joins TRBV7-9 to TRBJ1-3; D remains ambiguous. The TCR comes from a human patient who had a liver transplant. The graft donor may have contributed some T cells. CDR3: CASSLGFSGNTIYF. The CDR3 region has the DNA TGTGCCAGCAGCTTAGGATTCTCTGGAAACACCATATATTTT.